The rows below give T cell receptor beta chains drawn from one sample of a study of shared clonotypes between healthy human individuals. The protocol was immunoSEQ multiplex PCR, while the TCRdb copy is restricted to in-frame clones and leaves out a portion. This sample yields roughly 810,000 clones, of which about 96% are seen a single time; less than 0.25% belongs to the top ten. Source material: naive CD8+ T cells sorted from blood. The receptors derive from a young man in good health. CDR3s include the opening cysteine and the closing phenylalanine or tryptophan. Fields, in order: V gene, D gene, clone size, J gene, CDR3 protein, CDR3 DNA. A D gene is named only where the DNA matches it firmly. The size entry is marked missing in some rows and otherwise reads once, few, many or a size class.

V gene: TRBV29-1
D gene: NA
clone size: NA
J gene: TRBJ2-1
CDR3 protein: CSVDPYNEQFF
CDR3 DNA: TGCAGCGTTGACCCATACAATGAGCAGTTCTTC

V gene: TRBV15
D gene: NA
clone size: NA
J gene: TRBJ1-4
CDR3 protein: CAMRGAHHPGMRDATNEKLFF
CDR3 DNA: TGTGCCATGAGAGGGGCGCATCACCCCGGAATGAGAGACGCAACTAATGAAAAACTGTTTTTT

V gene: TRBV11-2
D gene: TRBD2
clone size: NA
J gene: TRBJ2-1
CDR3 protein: CASSLGLAKVNEQFF
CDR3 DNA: TGTGCCAGCAGCCTAGGACTAGCTAAAGTGAATGAGCAGTTCTTC

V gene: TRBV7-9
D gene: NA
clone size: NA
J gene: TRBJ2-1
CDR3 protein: CASSLAALDVGGGNEQFF
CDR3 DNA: TGTGCCAGCAGCTTAGCCGCCCTCGACGTGGGGGGCGGAAATGAGCAGTTCTTC

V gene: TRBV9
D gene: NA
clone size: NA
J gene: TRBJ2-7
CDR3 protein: CASSSSKELYTYEQYF
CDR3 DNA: TGTGCCAGCAGCAGTTCAAAAGAACTATACACCTACGAGCAGTACTTC

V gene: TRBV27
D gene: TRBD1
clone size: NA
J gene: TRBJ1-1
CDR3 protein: CAIGQGTEAFF
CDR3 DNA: TGTGCCATCGGACAGGGGACTGAAGCTTTCTTT

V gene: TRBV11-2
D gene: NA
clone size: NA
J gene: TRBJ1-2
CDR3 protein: CASSYRDGYGYTF
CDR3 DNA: TGTGCCAGCAGCTACCGGGACGGCTATGGCTACACCTTC

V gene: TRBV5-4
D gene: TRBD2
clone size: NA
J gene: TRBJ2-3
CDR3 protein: CASSFLAGGPDTQYF
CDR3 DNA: TGTGCCAGCAGCTTTCTAGCGGGAGGGCCAGATACGCAGTATTTT

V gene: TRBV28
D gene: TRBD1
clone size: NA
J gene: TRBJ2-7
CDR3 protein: CASTQDRGINLYEQYF
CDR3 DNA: TGTGCCAGCACCCAGGACAGGGGGATTAACCTCTACGAGCAGTACTTC

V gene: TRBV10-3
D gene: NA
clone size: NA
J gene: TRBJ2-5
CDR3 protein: CAISESLMGGGQETQYF
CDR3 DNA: TGTGCCATCAGTGAGTCCCTAATGGGGGGCGGTCAAGAGACCCAGTACTTC

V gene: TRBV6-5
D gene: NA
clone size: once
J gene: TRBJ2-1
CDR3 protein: CASSYMGAGEQFF
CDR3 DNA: TGTGCCAGCAGTTATATGGGGGCGGGTGAGCAGTTCTTC

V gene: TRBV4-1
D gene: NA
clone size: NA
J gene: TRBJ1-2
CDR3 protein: CASSALGLNLFSYGYTF
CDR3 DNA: TGCGCCAGCAGCGCGCTGGGCTTGAACCTATTTTCCTATGGCTACACCTTC

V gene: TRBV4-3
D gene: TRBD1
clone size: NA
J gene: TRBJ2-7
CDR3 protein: CASSQVRRTGTEGPYEQYF
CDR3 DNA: TGCGCCAGCAGCCAAGTCCGAAGAACCGGGACAGAAGGACCCTACGAGCAGTACTTC